Listed below are T cell receptor beta chains from one sample, sequenced in a study of blood T cell repertoires in COVID-19. The repertoire was sequenced with immunoSEQ multiplex PCR; TCRdb's copy has only in-frame clones and lacks some. The sample lists about 180,000 clones; 70% to 90% were seen once. Sequencing was performed on peripheral blood. All receptors derive from a man between 65 and 80 years old with active or convalescent COVID-19. The CDR3 runs from the conserved cysteine through the conserved F or W. Each record gives: CDR3 DNA, CDR3 protein, V gene, clone size, D gene, J gene. A D gene is named only where the DNA matches it firmly. Size values are once, few and many counts, or a class for expanded clones, and some rows have none.

TGTGCCACCAGCATTAGGGGTGGCGCCTACGAGCAGTACTTC | CATSIRGGAYEQYF | TRBV15 | . | . | TRBJ2-7
TGTGCCAGCAGCTCCGCGTTCGGGTTGAATGAGCAGTTCTTC | CASSSAFGLNEQFF | TRBV7-2 | once | . | TRBJ2-1
TGTGCCGTAGACCCGGGTCCCAGGGGCGAGCAGTACTTC | CAVDPGPRGEQYF | TRBV28 | few | . | TRBJ2-7
TGCAGCGTTGGGACAAGGTCGGGCTATGGCTACACCTTC | CSVGTRSGYGYTF | TRBV29-1 | . | . | TRBJ1-2
TGTGCCAGCAGGATACACACAGATACGCAGTATTTT | CASRIHTDTQYF | TRBV6-6 | . | . | TRBJ2-3
TGTGCCAGCTCACCAGACCTAGCGGGAGTTGACGAGCAGTACTTC | CASSPDLAGVDEQYF | TRBV18 | . | TRBD2 | TRBJ2-7
TGTGCCACCAGCAGAGATGGACAGGGGGCTATCAAGCAGTACTTC | CATSRDGQGAIKQYF | TRBV15 | . | TRBD1 | TRBJ2-7
TGTGCCAGCAGTTTACCAGGGGGGAGGCACACCTTC | CASSLPGGRHTF | TRBV27 | . | TRBD1 | TRBJ1-2
TGCGCCAGCAGCCGAGTTGTCAAGCGGGGTCGGGAAGGCTACACCTTC | CASSRVVKRGREGYTF | TRBV4-3 | . | . | TRBJ1-2
TGTGCCAGCTATAGGGGACAGGGAAGGACTGAAGCTTTCTTT | CASYRGQGRTEAFF | TRBV2 | many | TRBD1 | TRBJ1-1
TGTGCCAGCAGCTCGGGACTAGCAAAGACCCAGTACTTC | CASSSGLAKTQYF | TRBV7-2 | few | TRBD2 | TRBJ2-5
TGTGCCAGCCAACGGGACAGGGGAGGGGAGACCCAGTACTTC | CASQRDRGGETQYF | TRBV19 | . | TRBD1 | TRBJ2-5
TGCGCCAGCAGCACCCGGACGGACTTTGCCGGGGAGCTGTTTTTT | CASSTRTDFAGELFF | TRBV5-1 | . | . | TRBJ2-2
TGTGCCAGCAGTCTCTCTTCTCGGACAGACACTGAAGCTTTCTTT | CASSLSSRTDTEAFF | TRBV28 | . | . | TRBJ1-1
TGTGCCAGCAGCACCCCCGGGACTAGCGGGAGTGCCCCCTACGAGCAGTACTTC | CASSTPGTSGSAPYEQYF | TRBV9 | . | TRBD2 | TRBJ2-7
TGTGCCTGGAGCCGGGACAGGGACCAGCCCCAGCATTTT | CAWSRDRDQPQHF | TRBV30 | . | TRBD1 | TRBJ1-5
TGCGCCAGCAGCAAGAGGCAGACAGGGTCCGCACGGTTAACTCCCTACGAGCAGTACTTC | CASSKRQTGSARLTPYEQYF | TRBV5-1 | . | TRBD1 | TRBJ2-7
TGTGCCAGCAGCCGAATCGACTTAGCGGGAGGGCCGGTCGAGCAGTACTTC | CASSRIDLAGGPVEQYF | TRBV11-2 | . | TRBD2 | TRBJ2-7
TGTGCCAGCAGCCTCGGACTAGCGTCGGGAGAGACCCAGTACTTC | CASSLGLASGETQYF | TRBV7-7 | . | TRBD2 | TRBJ2-5
TGTGCCAGCAGCAGAGGACTGGGAGGGCGAGAGACCCAGTACTTC | CASSRGLGGRETQYF | TRBV7-7 | . | TRBD2 | TRBJ2-5
TGTGCCAGCAGCCAAGACTGGCAGGGGGCCGGTGGCTACACCTTC | CASSQDWQGAGGYTF | TRBV3-1/TRBV3-2 | . | TRBD1 | TRBJ1-2
TGTGCCAGCAGCGCCCCCAGTGCTAATGAGCAGTTCTTC | CASSAPSANEQFF | TRBV9 | . | . | TRBJ2-1
TGTGCCAGCAGTTTATCGAGGGTAGCGGGAGAGACCCAGTACTTC | CASSLSRVAGETQYF | TRBV27 | once | TRBD2 | TRBJ2-5
TGCAGCGTTCGAAGGGGCGGGGAGACCTACGAGCAGTACTTC | CSVRRGGETYEQYF | TRBV29-1 | . | . | TRBJ2-7
TGTGCCAGCAGAGGACAGACCACCGGGGAGCTGTTTTTT | CASRGQTTGELFF | TRBV28 | . | . | TRBJ2-2
TGTGCCAGCTCACGAAGCCGGGACAGGGGGGGCACTGAAGCTTTCTTT | CASSRSRDRGGTEAFF | TRBV18 | . | TRBD1 | TRBJ1-1
TGTGCCAGCAGCTTACGCAAGAGCTCCTATAATTCACCCCTCCACTTT | CASSLRKSSYNSPLHF | TRBV7-2 | . | . | TRBJ1-6
TGTGCCAGCAGCTTAGCGCGAGGGACAGGGCGCGAGCAGTACTTC | CASSLARGTGREQYF | TRBV7-2 | . | TRBD1 | TRBJ2-7
TGTGCCAGCAGCCATGGGACAGTGGGAAACACCATATATTTT | CASSHGTVGNTIYF | TRBV3-1/TRBV3-2 | few | TRBD1 | TRBJ1-3
TGTGCCAGCAGTCCCGCCGGGACAGGGAATCGTGGCTACACCTTC | CASSPAGTGNRGYTF | TRBV28 | . | TRBD1 | TRBJ1-2
TGCAGCGTTGGATACGAAAGGGCGGACATGAACACTGAAGCTTTCTTT | CSVGYERADMNTEAFF | TRBV29-1 | . | . | TRBJ1-1
TGTGCCAGCAGGCTAGGCGTCATGAACACTGAAGCTTTCTTT | CASRLGVMNTEAFF | TRBV28 | . | . | TRBJ1-1
TGTGCCAGCACCCTGAGAGGTCGGGGTTCACCCCTCCACTTT | CASTLRGRGSPLHF | TRBV7-2 | . | . | TRBJ1-6
TGCGCCAGCAGTGAAAGCCGGTATAATTCACCCCTCCACTTT | CASSESRYNSPLHF | TRBV10-1 | once | . | TRBJ1-6
TGTGCCAGCAGGCGCGGACTAGCGGATCTCGTACGGGAGACCCAGTACTTC | CASRRGLADLVRETQYF | TRBV11-2 | . | TRBD2 | TRBJ2-5